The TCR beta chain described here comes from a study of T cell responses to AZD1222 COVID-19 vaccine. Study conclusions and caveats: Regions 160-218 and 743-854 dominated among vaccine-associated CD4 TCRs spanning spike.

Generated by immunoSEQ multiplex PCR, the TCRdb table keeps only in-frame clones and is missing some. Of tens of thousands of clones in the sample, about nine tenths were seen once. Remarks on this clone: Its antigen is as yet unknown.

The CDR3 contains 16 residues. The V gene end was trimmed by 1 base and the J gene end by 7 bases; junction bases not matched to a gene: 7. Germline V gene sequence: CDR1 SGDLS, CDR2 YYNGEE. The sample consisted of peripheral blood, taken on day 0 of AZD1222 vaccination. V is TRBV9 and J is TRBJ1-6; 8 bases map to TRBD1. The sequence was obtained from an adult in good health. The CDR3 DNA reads TGTGCCAGCAGCGTATCGGACAGGGCTGGGAATTCACCCCTCCACTTT. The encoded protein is CASSVSDRAGNSPLHF. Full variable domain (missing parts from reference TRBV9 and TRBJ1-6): DSGVTQTPKHLITATGQRVTLRCSPRSGDLSVYWYQQSLDQGLQFLIQYYNGEERAKGNILERFSAQQFPDLHSELNLSSLELGDSALYFCASSVSDRAGNSPLHFGNGTRLTVT.